This T cell receptor beta chain was sequenced in a study of blood T cells in healthy people across ages. With a J-beta primer mix and a sample-barcoded 5' primer, a second PCR ran roughly 6 to 11 cycles. Carrying 12 random nucleotides, a template-switch adaptor labeled each individual cDNA molecule. TCRdb fed the 5' RACE reads into MiXCR, producing one record per CDR3 protein. Of approximately 2,000,000 distinct CDR3 sequences in the sample, about two fifths are singletons; the top ten hold roughly 23%. As to this clonotype: Antigen specificity is unknown.

With 2 bases clipped from V and 9 bases from J, the junction kept 8 bases outside the gene matches. Germline CDR1 LNHNV, CDR2 YYDKDF (reference sequence). This CDR3 has 14 residues. Study findings and constraints: Naive CD4+ cell counts and diversity both ran higher in long-lived than in aged donors. Among T cells, TCR beta diversity per million cells dropped roughly linearly as age rose.

The origin of this receptor is a human donor in good health. V is TRBV15 and J is TRBJ2-3, with 7 bases aligning to TRBD1. The sequenced material came from blood. Written as DNA, the CDR3 is TGTGCCACCAGCAGAATTCCGAGGACAGGCACGCAGTATTTT. It codes for CATSRIPRTGTQYF. Combining the CDR3 with reference TRBV15 and TRBJ2-3 gives the whole variable domain DAMVIQNPRYQVTQFGKPVTLSCSQTLNHNVMYWYQQKSSQAPKLLFHYYDKDFNNEADTPDNFQSRRPNTSFCFLDIRSPGLGDTAMYLCATSRIPRTGTQYFGPGTRLTVL.